One and the same sample provided the 3 T cell receptor beta chains below, sequenced in a study of CD8 T cells in Susac syndrome. Random hexamers were used to reverse transcribe the RNA input (0.5 to 1 ug). One entry per CDR3 protein, called by TCRdb with MiXCR from the immunoSEQ multiplex PCR reads. Of around 110,000 distinct CDR3 sequences listed, over 90% are singletons. Sequenced input: CD8+ T cells from PBMCs. The receptors shown here come from a human donor with Susac syndrome.

The chain links TRBV5-1 to TRBJ2-1; the match to TRBD2 covers 10 bases. J lost 5 bases, V lost 0 bases, and 8 bases had no gene match. Looked up from germline, CDR1 is SGHRS and CDR2 is YFSETQ. The CDR3 covers 17 residues. In DNA, the CDR3 is TGCGCCAGCAGCTTGGAAACTAGCGGGGTTTGGGACAATGAGCAGTTCTTC. Translation: CASSLETSGVWDNEQFF.

The CDR3 sequence: CASSMERGGRTDTQYF. CDR3 DNA: TGTGCCAGTAGTATGGAGCGGGGGGGCCGAACAGATACGCAGTATTTT. The chain links TRBV19 to TRBJ2-3; 10 positions match TRBD2. CDR1 is LNHDA and CDR2 is SQIVND in the germline V gene (reference sequence). The CDR3 is made up of 16 amino acids. With 3 bases clipped from V and 3 bases from J, the junction kept 6 bases outside the gene matches.

This clonotype was observed once. The chain carries TRBV4-2 and TRBJ2-7; 12 bases map to TRBD2. In germline, CDR1 is LGHNA, CDR2 YNFKEQ. V was clipped by 0 bases and J by 4 bases; unmatched bases: 7. The CDR3 has 17 residues. CDR3 DNA sequence: TGTGCCAGCAGCCAAGATTTGCGACTAGCGGGGGAATACGAGCAGTACTTC. Protein product: CASSQDLRLAGEYEQYF.